The rows below give T cell receptor beta chains drawn from one sample of a study of blood T cell repertoires in COVID-19. Some clones are missing from TCRdb's copy, which holds only in-frame ones; the method was immunoSEQ multiplex PCR. Among 84,000 or so clones listed, around 85% were seen once. The sequenced sample was peripheral blood. Source of these receptors: a man at least 80 years old with active or convalescent COVID-19. CDR3s include the opening cysteine and the closing phenylalanine or tryptophan. Each record gives: V gene, J gene, CDR3 protein.

TRBV7-9	TRBJ1-2	CASSYRPPSQGYGYTF
TRBV11-3	TRBJ2-2	CASSPRTGELFF
TRBV7-7	TRBJ2-1	CASSSGLPSVNEQFF
TRBV4-1	TRBJ1-1	CASSAPTAFRAEAFF
TRBV5-1	TRBJ1-2	CASSDSPGDAYGYTF
TRBV10-3	TRBJ1-5	CAISPTGNSNQPQHF
TRBV7-9	TRBJ2-1	CASSSPGQGVEQFF
TRBV5-1	TRBJ1-1	CASSSRGTVNTEAFF
TRBV7-6	TRBJ2-3	CASSLRVRGGRTDTQYF
TRBV15	TRBJ1-2	CATSRDTGFHTF
TRBV11-2	TRBJ1-6	CASSGDGGRALHF
TRBV21-1	TRBJ1-4	CASSKGSGGRGQTNEKLFF
TRBV3-1/TRBV3-2	TRBJ2-3	CASRQTGGSTDTQYF
TRBV4-1	TRBJ1-6	CASSPETGGWSPLHF
TRBV5-4	TRBJ1-1	CASSSKIGQLNTEAFF
TRBV7-9	TRBJ2-3	CASSLGQAGARTDTQYF
TRBV28	TRBJ1-1	CASSEKMGGVAEAFF
TRBV4-1	TRBJ1-5	CASSQELQGLGRPQHF